This T cell receptor beta chain was identified during a study of T cell clones after liver transplantation. On the study more broadly: TCRbeta sequencing after a pre-transplant mixed lymphocyte reaction identified graft-donor-reactive clones, later tracked in post-transplant blood. HCV positivity affected three of eight recipients; the rest lacked autoimmune or viral indications.

Assay: immunoSEQ multiplex PCR; the TCRdb copy retains only in-frame clones and omits some. The data hold more than 45,000 clones, with about 71% observed a single time. V gave up 3 bases and J gave up 0 bases; unmatched junction bases: 7. CDR3 length: 17 amino acids. The germline V gene has CDR1 ENHRY and CDR2 SYGVKD. CD3+CD4+ and CD3+CD8+ cells were FACS-sorted from thawed unstimulated PBMCs. The V gene is TRBV10-3, the J gene TRBJ1-5; 8 bases match TRBD1. Sequenced material: CD4+ T cells from blood, taken at the roughly 15-month timepoint. This clonotype originated in a human patient who received a liver transplant. Some T cells may have originated in the graft donor. CDR3 protein: CAISDPTGEDSNQPQHF. Written as DNA, the CDR3 is TGTGCCATCAGTGACCCGACAGGGGAAGATAGCAATCAGCCCCAGCATTTT.